This TCR beta chain was sequenced for a study of T-cell memory formation after mild COVID-19 (TCRdb year 2021). Study-level background: TCR sequence clusters from the two donors were found to be largely donor specific. In a couple of donors, T-cell clones that expanded and contracted after mild COVID-19 were tracked by sequencing TCRalpha and TCRbeta repertoires over time. Two young, previously healthy adult volunteers made up the cohort, one male and one female.

For this chain, trimming is 8 bases at the V end and 3 bases at the J end, and the number of junction bases without a gene match is 6. The germline V gene (reference sequence) specifies GTSNPN as CDR1 and SVGIG as CDR2. From cysteine to phenylalanine, the CDR3 is 13 amino acids long. Only the CDR3 DNA is retained, 39 bases long and in frame from the first base. Ficoll-Paque density gradient centrifugation was used to isolate PBMCs. What the work shows at the level of the full study, not this receptor alone: Some responding clones were detected in pre-infection memory, which suggested that pre-existing cross-reactive memory T cells had joined the SARS-CoV-2 response. Only a couple of mild cases were covered by the study, and larger cohorts that include severe cases with pre-infection samples were considered necessary. From day 15 to 85, contracting clones showed balanced CD4/CD8 phenotypes, whereas a second wave of clones that expanded from day 15 to 37 leaned towards CD4+. Contracting CD4+ clones appeared mostly in the CM and EM memory subsets, whereas CD8+ clones were enriched in EMRA. Whether the second-wave clones peaking on day 37 were SARS-CoV-2 specific was not confirmed.

TCRdb records Illumina NovaSeq 6000 as the sequencer. TCRalpha and TCRbeta cDNA libraries were built by 5'RACE with constant-segment primers, adding sample barcodes and unique molecular identifiers. Trizol reagent was used to extract RNA from every sample. Amplification of the libraries took two PCR steps, and the second step added a second sample barcode plus Illumina TruSeq adapters. The libraries were sequenced on an Illumina NovaSeq using 2 x 150 bp paired-end reads. The study's processing was this. Demultiplexing of reads and collapsing into UMI-guided consensus sequences were performed with migec v1.2.7. Using mixcr v2.1.11, UMI consensuses were aligned to TRA and TRB V and J templates and then assembled into clonotypes. Clonotypes were classified as expanded or contracted when called significant by both edgeR and NoisET, with noise models trained on biological replicates. For edgeR calls, the cutoffs were a false discovery rate-adjusted p below 0.01 and a log2 fold-change threshold of 1. As an exploratory analysis of dynamics, max-normalized trajectories of the 1000 most abundant clonotypes were examined with PCA combined with hierarchical clustering. Each responding clone was given a CD4 or CD8 phenotype based on the CD4+ and CD8+ repertoires, which had been sequenced separately. TCRdb handled the public reads itself, with Q25 trimming in fastp and clone calling in MiXCR, and kept productive beta chains. CDR3 protein sequences are deduplicated, and each keeps its most common genes and DNA. TCRdb assigned the V and J calls; the authors' analysis was not used. The sample table contains about half a million distinct CDR3 sequences; only one count was recorded for 15% to 20% of them. Approximately 13% of the sample belongs to the ten largest clones.

Worth noting for this clonotype: Its cognate antigen has yet to be identified. No base qualities exist here, and no much larger clone lies one base off it.

This chain joins TRBV30 to TRBJ2-3; TRBD1 aligns with 9 central bases. This TCR was sampled from an adult woman who had mild COVID-19 (a few samples of this study predate the infection). The sample titles of this study are shuffled in the database, so cell type and time point are left out; the donor was told from shared clones. The sample comprised PBMCs or a T cell subset sorted from them (not recorded which). The sequenced DNA is TGTGCCCTGGACAGGGGAGAGACAGATACGCAGTATTTT. It translates as CALDRGETDTQYF.